This record concerns one T cell receptor beta chain sequence. Its antigen remains unidentified. Clones were read by immunoSEQ multiplex PCR, and TCRdb kept only the in-frame ones, dropping some. The data contain about 79,000 clones, 83% of them singletons. The germline V gene encodes CDR1 DFQATT and CDR2 SNEGSKA (reference sequence). Trimming cost V 3 bases and J 4 bases, with 15 bases left between them. The CDR3 is 14 residues long. The sample comes from a study of T cell responses to AZD1222 COVID-19 vaccine. Study observations and caveats: Donors, mostly white British, included more females; clonal diversity was possibly underestimated. The CD4 TCRs associated with vaccination extended across spike and predominated at 160-218 and 743-854.

The sequence was collected from an adult who received the AZD1222 COVID-19 vaccine. The chain recombines TRBV20-1 with TRBJ1-2, with D perhaps TRBD1 (5 bases). The sequenced sample was peripheral blood, obtained 28 days after the second AZD1222 dose. The CDR3 region is CSASPGPLVYGYTF. In nucleotides, the CDR3 is TGCAGTGCTAGTCCGGGACCCTTGGTCTATGGCTACACCTTC.